What follows describes a single TCR beta chain. Its recognized antigen is unknown. Base qualities are not provided; no much larger clone lies one nucleotide away. Focal radiation therapy combined with CTLA-4 blockade (ipilimumab) was tested in patients with chemo-refractory metastatic non-small-cell lung cancer. This sample stems from a study of radiotherapy plus CTLA-4 blockade in lung cancer (dated by TCRdb to 2017 to 2018). As for the study more broadly: Objective responses were observed in about 17% of enrolled patients, and disease control was achieved in less than 35%. The full study reports these points: Increased serum interferon-beta after radiation, together with early dynamic changes in blood T cell clones, were reported to be the strongest predictors of response. After treatment with radiotherapy and ipilimumab, TCR clones that came from tumors expanded in the peripheral blood.

Libraries were prepared through the immunoSEQ multiplex PCR assay. Entries here come from immuneACCESS through TCRdb and include only in-frame sequences with V and J called. Some clones fail to appear in such tables; in the studies checked, an unresolved V gene covers under half of the shortfall, and the cause of the remainder is unknown. The sample table records some 94,000 clones; roughly 80% of these occur just once. Roughly 24% of the sample is taken by the ten largest. CDR1 and CDR2, per the germline V gene, are MNHNS and SASEGT. At the junction V is shortened by 6 bases and J by 3 bases, with 9 bases in between. Counted from cysteine to phenylalanine, this CDR3 has 14 amino acids. Only the CDR3 DNA is retained, 42 bases long and in frame from the first base.

The rearrangement combines TRBV6-1 with TRBJ2-6; a tentative D match to TRBD1 spans 5 bases. Sequenced material: peripheral blood, taken from a patient treated with radiotherapy plus ipilimumab. This TCR came from a human donor with non-small cell lung cancer that progressed on radiotherapy plus ipilimumab. At the DNA level, the sequence is TGTGCCAGCAGCAGGGTGCGTGGGGCCAACGTCCTGACTTTC. This is translated as CASSRVRGANVLTF.